Below, one TCR beta chain is given with its context. No antigen is known for it. The data stem from a study of T cells in Graves' hyperthyroidism and ophthalmopathy. Findings and caveats of the study: Ophthalmopathy, which appeared later, was predicted by the model a median approximately six months before onset.

RNA transcripts gave rise to amplified TCR beta CDR3 regions. During a first-round RT-PCR of the TCR CDR3, the HTBI primer set was used. TCRdb re-called the multiplex PCR reads through MiXCR, storing one row per CDR3 protein. Among 500,000 to 600,000 distinct CDR3 sequences listed, about 45% were seen once. Patients between 18 and 65 years old had hyperthyroidism, newly diagnosed and lasting under 2 months. The CDR3 totals 15 residues. V lost 5 bases and J lost 2, with 16 bases in between. The germline gives CDR1 SGHRS, CDR2 YFSETQ. The sample comprised peripheral blood or thyroid tissue (not recorded which). The chain carries TRBV5-1 and TRBJ1-1; TRBD1 might be the D (5 bases). The receptor was derived from a woman aged 18-29 years with Graves' hyperthyroidism. The CDR3 sequence: CASRAGVETNTEAFF. DNA of the CDR3: TGCGCCAGCAGGGCGGGGGTGGAAACTAACACTGAAGCTTTCTTT.